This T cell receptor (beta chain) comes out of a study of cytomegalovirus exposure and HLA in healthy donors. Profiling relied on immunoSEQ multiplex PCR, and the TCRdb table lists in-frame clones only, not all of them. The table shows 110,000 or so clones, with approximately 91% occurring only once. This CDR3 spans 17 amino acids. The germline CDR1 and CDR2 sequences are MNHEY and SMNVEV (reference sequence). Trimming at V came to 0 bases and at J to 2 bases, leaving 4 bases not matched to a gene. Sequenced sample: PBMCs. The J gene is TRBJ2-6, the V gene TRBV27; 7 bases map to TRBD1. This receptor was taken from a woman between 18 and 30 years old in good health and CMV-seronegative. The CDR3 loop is CASSLSYTGAGANVLTF. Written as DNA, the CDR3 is TGTGCCAGCAGTTTATCGTATACAGGGGCTGGGGCCAACGTCCTGACTTTC.